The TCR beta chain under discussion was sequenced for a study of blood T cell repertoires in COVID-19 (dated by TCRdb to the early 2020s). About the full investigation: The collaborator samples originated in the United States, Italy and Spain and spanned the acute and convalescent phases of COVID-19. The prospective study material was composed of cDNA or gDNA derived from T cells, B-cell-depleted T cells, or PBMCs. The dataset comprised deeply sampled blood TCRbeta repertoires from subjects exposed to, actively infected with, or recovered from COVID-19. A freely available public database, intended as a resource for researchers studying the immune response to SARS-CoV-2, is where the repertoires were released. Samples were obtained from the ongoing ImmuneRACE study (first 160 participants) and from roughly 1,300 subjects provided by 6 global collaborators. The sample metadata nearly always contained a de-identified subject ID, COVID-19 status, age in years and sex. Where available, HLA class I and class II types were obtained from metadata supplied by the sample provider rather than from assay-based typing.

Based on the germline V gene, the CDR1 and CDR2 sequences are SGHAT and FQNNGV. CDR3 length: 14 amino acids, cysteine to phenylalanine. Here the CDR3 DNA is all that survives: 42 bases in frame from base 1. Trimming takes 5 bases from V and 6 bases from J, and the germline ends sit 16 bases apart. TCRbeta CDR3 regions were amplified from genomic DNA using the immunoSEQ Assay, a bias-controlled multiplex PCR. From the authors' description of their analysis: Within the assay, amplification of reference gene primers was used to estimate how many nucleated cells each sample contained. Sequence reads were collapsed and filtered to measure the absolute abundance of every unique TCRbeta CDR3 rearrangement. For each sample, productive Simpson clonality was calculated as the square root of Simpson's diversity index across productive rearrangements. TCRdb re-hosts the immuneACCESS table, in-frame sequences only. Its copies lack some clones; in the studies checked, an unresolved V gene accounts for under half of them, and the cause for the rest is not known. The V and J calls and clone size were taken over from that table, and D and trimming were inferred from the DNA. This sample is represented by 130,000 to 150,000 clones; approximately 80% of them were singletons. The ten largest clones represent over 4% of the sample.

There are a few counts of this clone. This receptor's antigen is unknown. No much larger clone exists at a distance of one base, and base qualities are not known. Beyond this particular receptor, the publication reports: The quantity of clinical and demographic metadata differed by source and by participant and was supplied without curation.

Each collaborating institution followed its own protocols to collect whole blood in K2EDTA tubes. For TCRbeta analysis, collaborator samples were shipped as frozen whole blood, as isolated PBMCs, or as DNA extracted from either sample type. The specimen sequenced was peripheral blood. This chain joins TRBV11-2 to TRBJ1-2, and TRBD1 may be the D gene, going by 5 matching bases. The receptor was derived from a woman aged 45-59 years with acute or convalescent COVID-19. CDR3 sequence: CASSRSSPGNGYTF. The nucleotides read TGTGCCAGCAGCCGATCATCCCCAGGGAATGGCTACACCTTC.